Reported below is one T cell receptor beta chain. No antigen is known for it. Within the sample, other DNA sequences also encode this same CDR3. V was trimmed by 2 bases and J by 5 bases, leaving 11 bases between them. Germline lookup yields CDR1 KGHDR and CDR2 SFDVKD. This CDR3 contains 14 residues. Isolating CD4+ T cells followed around nine days of culture. The cohort was immunized with two doses of either the BNT162b2 or mRNA-1273 vaccine. This sample was included in a study of vaccination effects on CD4 cells after COVID-19. Study background: Median timing of post-vaccine samples was 72 days after the second dose.

Repertoires were generated with immunoSEQ multiplex PCR, while TCRdb's copy carries only in-frame clones and drops some. This sample has about 71,000 clones, with roughly four fifths found just once. The sequence was obtained from a human donor who received a COVID-19 vaccine. The chain joins TRBV24-1 to TRBJ1-2; D possibly corresponds to TRBD1 (6 bases). Specimen: CD4+ T cells from PBMCs cultured without peptide, collected after COVID-19 vaccination. CDR3: CATSDSGRGYGYTF. The CDR3 bases are TGTGCCACCAGTGATTCCGGCAGGGGTTATGGCTACACCTTC.